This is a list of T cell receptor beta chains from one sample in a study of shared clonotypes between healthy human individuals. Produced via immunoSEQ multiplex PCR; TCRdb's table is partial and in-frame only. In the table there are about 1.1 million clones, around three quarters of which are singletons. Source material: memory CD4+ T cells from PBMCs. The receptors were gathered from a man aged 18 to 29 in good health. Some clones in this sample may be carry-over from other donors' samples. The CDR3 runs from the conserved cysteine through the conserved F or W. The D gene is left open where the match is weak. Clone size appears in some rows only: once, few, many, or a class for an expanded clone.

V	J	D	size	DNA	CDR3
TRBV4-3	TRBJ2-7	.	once	TGCGCCAGCGGCCAAGTCGGGTGGGGCGACCGCTACGAGCAGTACTTC	CASGQVGWGDRYEQYF
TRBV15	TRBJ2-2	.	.	TGTGCCACCAGCAGAGATGTTAGTAGCGGAATCACCGGGGAGCTGTTTTTT	CATSRDVSSGITGELFF
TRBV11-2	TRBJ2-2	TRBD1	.	TGTGCCAGCAGCCCACTAAGGCGCGGACAGGGGGGACGATCCGGGGAGCTGTTTTTT	CASSPLRRGQGGRSGELFF
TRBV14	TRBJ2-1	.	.	TGTGCCAGCAGCCTCACGCGAATAAGGGGGCAGTTCTTC	CASSLTRIRGQFF
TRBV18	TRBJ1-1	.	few	TGTGCCAGCTCACCCTGGGTTCGAACTGAAGCTTTCTTT	CASSPWVRTEAFF
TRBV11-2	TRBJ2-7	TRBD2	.	TGTGCCAGCAGCTCGGGACTAGCAGAAAATTACGAGCAGTACTTC	CASSSGLAENYEQYF
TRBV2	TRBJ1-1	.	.	TGTGCCAGCAGCGTCAGCCTAAACCAGGGGTTACTCTTT	CASSVSLNQGLLF
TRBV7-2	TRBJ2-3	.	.	TGTGCCAGCAGCTCCCCGGCGTGGAGGGAACTTCGTACAGATACGCAGTATTTT	CASSSPAWRELRTDTQYF
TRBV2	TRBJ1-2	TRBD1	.	TGTGCCAGCAGTGGGGTTGGACAGGGAGTAAATGGCTACACCTTC	CASSGVGQGVNGYTF
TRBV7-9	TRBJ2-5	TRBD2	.	TGTGCCAGCAGCCCCTCTAGCGGGAGCCCCTTCGGGACCCAGTACTTC	CASSPSSGSPFGTQYF
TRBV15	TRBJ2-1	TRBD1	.	TGTGCCACCAGCAGAACGAGGGAAGGGACAGCTTACAATGAGCAGTTCTTC	CATSRTREGTAYNEQFF
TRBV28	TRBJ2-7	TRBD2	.	TGTGCCAGCAGTTTATCCTCCACTCAGCGGGGGAAACCCTACGAGCAGTACTTC	CASSLSSTQRGKPYEQYF
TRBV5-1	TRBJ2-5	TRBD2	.	TGCGCCAGCAGCTTGTTCCGGGTAGCGGGAGGGGAGACCCAGTACTTC	CASSLFRVAGGETQYF
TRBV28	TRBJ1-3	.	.	TGTGCCAGCAGTCCAGGGTTATCTGGAAACACCATATATTTT	CASSPGLSGNTIYF
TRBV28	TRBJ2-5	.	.	TGTGCCAGCAGCCAGGGTGAGGAGACCCAGTACTTC	CASSQGEETQYF
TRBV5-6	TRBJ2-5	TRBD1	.	TGTGCCAGCAGCTTACCGGACAGGGAGACCCAGTACTTC	CASSLPDRETQYF
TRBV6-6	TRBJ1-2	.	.	TGTGCCAGCAGTTTGGCACTCCCCACAAAAGGCTACACCTTC	CASSLALPTKGYTF
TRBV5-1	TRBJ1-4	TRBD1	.	TGCGCCAGCGCCCAGGGAGGGGGCACTAATGAAAAACTGTTTTTT	CASAQGGGTNEKLFF
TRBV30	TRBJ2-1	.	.	TGTGCCTGGAGTGTAGGGGTTTCAGGGCTCTGGAGTGAGCAGTTCTTC	CAWSVGVSGLWSEQFF
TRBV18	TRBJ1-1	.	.	TGTGCCAGCTCACCACCGTCAGTGAACACTGAAGCTTTCTTT	CASSPPSVNTEAFF
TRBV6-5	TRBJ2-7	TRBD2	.	TGTGCCAGCAGTTTTAGCGGGGGGGGTTACGAGCAGTACTTC	CASSFSGGGYEQYF
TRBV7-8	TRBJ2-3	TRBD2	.	TGTGCCAGCAGCTCTCTAGAATTAGCGGGAGGGCCAACAGATACGCAGTATTTT	CASSSLELAGGPTDTQYF
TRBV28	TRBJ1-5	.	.	TGTGCCAGCAAAATTGTGGGCAGGGACAATCAGCCCCAGCATTTT	CASKIVGRDNQPQHF
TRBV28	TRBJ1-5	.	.	TGTGCCAGCAGCCCCCCCGGGACTAGGGCCCAGCATTTT	CASSPPGTRAQHF
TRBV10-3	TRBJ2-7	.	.	TGTGCCATCAGTGAGATTGCGGGTTCCACCTACGAGCAGTACTTC	CAISEIAGSTYEQYF
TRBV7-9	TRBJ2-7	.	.	TGTGCCAGCAGCTCCTGGGGGCAGGGGAGCGACGAGCAGTACTTC	CASSSWGQGSDEQYF
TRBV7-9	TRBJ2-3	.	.	TGTGCCAGCAGGGGACGAAACACGCAGTATTTT	CASRGRNTQYF
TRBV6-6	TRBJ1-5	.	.	TGTGCCAGCAGAGGGGGCAATCAGCCCCAGCATTTT	CASRGGNQPQHF
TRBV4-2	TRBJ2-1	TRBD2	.	TGTGCCAGCAGCCCCCAGAGCGGGAGGACCTACAATGAGCAGTTCTTC	CASSPQSGRTYNEQFF
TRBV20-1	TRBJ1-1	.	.	TGCAGTGCTGGCCACAGGGAGGCGGCTTTCTTT	CSAGHREAAFF
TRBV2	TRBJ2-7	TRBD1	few	TGTGCCGGCCGGGACAGTTCCTACGAGCAGTACTTC	CAGRDSSYEQYF
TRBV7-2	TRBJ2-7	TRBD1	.	TGTGCCAGCAGCCCCAGGGGACAGGGGGTGAACGAGCAGTACTTC	CASSPRGQGVNEQYF
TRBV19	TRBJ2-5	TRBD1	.	TGTGCCAGATCGGGGGACAGGGGGCGACAAGAGACCCAGTACTTC	CARSGDRGRQETQYF
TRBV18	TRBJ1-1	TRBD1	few	TGTGCCAGCTCACTTACGACAGGGGGTACTGAAGCTTTCTTT	CASSLTTGGTEAFF
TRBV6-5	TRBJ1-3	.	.	TGTGCCAGCATAAGCCTCGGTACGGGGGGAAACACCATATATTTT	CASISLGTGGNTIYF
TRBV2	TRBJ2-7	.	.	TGTGCCAGCAGTGAAGAACTAGTTGCATCCTACGAGCAGTACTTC	CASSEELVASYEQYF
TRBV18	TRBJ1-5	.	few	TGTGCCAGCTCACCCCGGGACCGCGATCAGCCCCAGCATTTT	CASSPRDRDQPQHF
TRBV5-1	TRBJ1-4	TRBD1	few	TGCGCCAGCAGCTTGGGGACAGGGGCGGCGGAAAAACTGTTTTTT	CASSLGTGAAEKLFF
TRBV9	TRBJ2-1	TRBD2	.	TGTGCCAGCAGCGTAGGGCTAGCGGGGGGCAATGAGCAGTTCTTC	CASSVGLAGGNEQFF
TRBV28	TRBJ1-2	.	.	TGTGCCGCCAAGTCGGGGGGGGCGGAGCCCTATGGCTACACCTTC	CAAKSGGAEPYGYTF
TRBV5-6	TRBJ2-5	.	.	TGTGCCAGCAGCTTGGACAGCCTGGGGGAGACCCAGTACTTC	CASSLDSLGETQYF
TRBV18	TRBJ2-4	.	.	TGTGCCAGCTCACCCCTCGGACTGGCCATTCAGTACTTC	CASSPLGLAIQYF
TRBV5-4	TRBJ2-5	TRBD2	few	TGTGCCAGCAGCTTGGGACTAGCGGGAGAGACCCAGTACTTC	CASSLGLAGETQYF
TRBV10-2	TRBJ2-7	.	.	TGTGCCAGCAGTTACGTCAGGCAAGCCTACGAGCAGTACTTC	CASSYVRQAYEQYF
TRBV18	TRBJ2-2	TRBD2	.	TGTGCCAGCTCACTGGGACTAGCGGGAGATACCGGGGAGCTGTTTTTT	CASSLGLAGDTGELFF